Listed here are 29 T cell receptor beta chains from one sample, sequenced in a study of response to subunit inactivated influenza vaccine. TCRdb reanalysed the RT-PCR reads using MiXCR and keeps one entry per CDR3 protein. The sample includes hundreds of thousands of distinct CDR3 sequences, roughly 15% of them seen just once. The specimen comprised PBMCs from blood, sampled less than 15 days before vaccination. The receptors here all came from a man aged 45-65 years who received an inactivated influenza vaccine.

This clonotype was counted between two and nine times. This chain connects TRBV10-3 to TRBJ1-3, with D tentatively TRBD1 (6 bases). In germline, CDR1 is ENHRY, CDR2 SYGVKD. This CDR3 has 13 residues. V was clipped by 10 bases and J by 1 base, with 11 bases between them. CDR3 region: CATRGGSGNTIYF. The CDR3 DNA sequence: TGTGCCACGAGGGGGGGATCTGGAAACACCATATATTTT.

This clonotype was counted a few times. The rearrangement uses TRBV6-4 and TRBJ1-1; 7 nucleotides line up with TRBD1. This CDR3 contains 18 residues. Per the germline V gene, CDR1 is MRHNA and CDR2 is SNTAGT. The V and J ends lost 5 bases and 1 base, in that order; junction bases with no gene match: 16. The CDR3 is CASSPRLARGGRNTEAFF. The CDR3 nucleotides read TGTGCCAGCAGTCCCCGGCTGGCCAGGGGGGGACGGAACACTGAAGCTTTCTTT.

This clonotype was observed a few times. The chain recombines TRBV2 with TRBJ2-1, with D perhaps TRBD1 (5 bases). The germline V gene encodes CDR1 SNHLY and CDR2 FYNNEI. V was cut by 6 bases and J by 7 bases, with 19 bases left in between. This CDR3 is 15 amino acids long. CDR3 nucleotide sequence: TGTGCCAGCAGGGGAACAGGAGTATTCACGAATGAGCAGTTCTTC. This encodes CASRGTGVFTNEQFF.

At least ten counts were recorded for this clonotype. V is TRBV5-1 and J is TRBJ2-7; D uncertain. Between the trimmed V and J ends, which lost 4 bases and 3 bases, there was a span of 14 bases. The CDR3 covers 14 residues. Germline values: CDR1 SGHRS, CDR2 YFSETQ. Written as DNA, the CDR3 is TGCGCCAGCAGCAGTATTATGAACAGCTACGAGCAGTACTTC. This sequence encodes CASSSIMNSYEQYF.

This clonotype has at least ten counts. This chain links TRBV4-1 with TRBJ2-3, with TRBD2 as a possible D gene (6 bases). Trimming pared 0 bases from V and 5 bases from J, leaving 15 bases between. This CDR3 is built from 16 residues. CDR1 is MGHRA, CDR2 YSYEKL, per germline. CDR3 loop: CASSQDGLDGGDTQYF. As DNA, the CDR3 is TGCGCCAGCAGCCAAGATGGACTCGACGGGGGAGATACGCAGTATTTT.

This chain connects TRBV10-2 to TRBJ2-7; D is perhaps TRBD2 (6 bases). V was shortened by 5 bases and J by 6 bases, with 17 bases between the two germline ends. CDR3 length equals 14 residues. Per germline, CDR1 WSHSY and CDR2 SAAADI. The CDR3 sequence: CASSLPEGRLEQYF. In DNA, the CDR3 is TGCGCCAGCAGTCTTCCGGAGGGAAGGCTCGAGCAGTACTTC.

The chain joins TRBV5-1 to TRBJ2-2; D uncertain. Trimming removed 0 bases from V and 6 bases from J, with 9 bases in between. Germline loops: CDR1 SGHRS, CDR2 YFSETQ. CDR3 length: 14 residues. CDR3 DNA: TGCGCCAGCAGCTTGGCCGAGAAGTCCGGGGAGCTGTTTTTT. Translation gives CASSLAEKSGELFF.

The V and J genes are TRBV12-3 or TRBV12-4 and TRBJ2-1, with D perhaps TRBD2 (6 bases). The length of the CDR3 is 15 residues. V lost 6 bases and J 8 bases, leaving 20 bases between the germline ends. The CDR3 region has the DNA TGTGCCAGCAGCGGTGGGGGGAGCTGGAGCGATGAGCAGTTCTTC. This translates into CASSGGGSWSDEQFF.

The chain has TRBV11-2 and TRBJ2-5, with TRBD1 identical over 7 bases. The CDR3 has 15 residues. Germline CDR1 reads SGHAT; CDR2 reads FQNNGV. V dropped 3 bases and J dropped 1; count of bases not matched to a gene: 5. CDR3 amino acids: CASSFWTGIQETQYF. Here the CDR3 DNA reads TGTGCCAGCAGCTTTTGGACAGGCATCCAAGAGACCCAGTACTTC.

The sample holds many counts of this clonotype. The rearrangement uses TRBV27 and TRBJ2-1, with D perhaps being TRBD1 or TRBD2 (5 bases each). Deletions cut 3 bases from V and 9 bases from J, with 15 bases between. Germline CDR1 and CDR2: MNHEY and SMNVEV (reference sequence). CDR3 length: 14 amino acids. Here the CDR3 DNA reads TGTGCCAGCAGTTTGGTAAGGGGCGAGGGTGAGCAGTTCTTC. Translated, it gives CASSLVRGEGEQFF.

This chain's CDR3 is CASSPGHDYGYTF. The CDR3 nucleotides are TGCGCCAGCAGCCCGGGACACGACTATGGCTACACCTTC. The chain couples TRBV5-1 to TRBJ1-2, with D possibly being TRBD1 (6 bases). The CDR3 runs 13 residues. Trimming cost V 4 bases and J 3 bases, with 10 bases left between them. Germline lookup yields CDR1 SGHRS and CDR2 YFSETQ.

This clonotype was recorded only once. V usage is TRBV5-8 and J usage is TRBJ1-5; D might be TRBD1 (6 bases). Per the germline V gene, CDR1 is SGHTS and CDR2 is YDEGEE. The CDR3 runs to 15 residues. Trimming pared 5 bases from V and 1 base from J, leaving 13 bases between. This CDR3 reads CASSSEGGSNQPQHF. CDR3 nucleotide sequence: TGTGCCAGCAGTAGCGAGGGGGGAAGCAATCAGCCCCAGCATTTT.

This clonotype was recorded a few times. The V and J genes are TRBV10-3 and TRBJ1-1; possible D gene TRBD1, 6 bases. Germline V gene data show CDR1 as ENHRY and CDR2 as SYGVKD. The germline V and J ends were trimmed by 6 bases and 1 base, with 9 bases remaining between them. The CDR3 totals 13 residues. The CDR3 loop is CAIRSGQNTEAFF. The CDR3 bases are TGTGCCATCAGATCGGGACAGAACACTGAAGCTTTCTTT.

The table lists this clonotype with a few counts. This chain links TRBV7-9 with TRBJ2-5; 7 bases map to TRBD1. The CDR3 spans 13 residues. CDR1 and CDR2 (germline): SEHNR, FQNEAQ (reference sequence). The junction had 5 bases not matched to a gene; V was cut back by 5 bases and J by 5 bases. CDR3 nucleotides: TGTGCCAGCAGCCGAGGACAGGTGGAGACCCAGTACTTC. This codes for CASSRGQVETQYF.

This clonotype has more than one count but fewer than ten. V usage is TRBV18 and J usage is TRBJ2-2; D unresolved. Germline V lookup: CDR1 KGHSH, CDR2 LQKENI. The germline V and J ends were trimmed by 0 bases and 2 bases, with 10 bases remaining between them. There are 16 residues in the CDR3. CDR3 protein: CASSPPKNTNTGELFF. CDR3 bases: TGTGCCAGCTCACCACCGAAGAACACTAACACCGGGGAGCTGTTTTTT.

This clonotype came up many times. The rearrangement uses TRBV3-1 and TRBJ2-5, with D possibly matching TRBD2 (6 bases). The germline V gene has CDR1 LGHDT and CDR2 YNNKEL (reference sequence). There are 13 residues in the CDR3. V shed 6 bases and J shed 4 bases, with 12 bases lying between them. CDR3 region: CASRSGVRETQYF. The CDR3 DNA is TGTGCCAGCAGATCGGGAGTGAGAGAGACCCAGTACTTC.

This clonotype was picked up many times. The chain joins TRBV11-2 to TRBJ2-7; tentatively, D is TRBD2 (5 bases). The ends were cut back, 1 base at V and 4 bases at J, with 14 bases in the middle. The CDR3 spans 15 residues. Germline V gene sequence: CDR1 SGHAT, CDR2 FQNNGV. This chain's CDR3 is CASSLVAKRLYEQYF. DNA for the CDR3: TGTGCCAGCAGCTTAGTAGCGAAACGATTGTACGAGCAGTACTTC.

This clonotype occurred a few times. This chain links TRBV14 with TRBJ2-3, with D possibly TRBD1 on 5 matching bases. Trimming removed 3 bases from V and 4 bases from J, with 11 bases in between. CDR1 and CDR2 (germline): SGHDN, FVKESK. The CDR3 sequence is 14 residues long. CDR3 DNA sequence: TGTGCCAGCAGCCATCTGGGGCCGGCAGATACGCAGTATTTT. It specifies CASSHLGPADTQYF.

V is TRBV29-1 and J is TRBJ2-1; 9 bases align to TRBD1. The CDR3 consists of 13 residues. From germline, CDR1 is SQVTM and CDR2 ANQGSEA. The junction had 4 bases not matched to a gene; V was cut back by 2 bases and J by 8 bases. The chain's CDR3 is CSVELGTGYEQFF. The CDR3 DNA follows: TGCAGCGTTGAATTAGGGACAGGGTATGAGCAGTTCTTC.

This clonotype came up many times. DNA of the CDR3: TGTGCCAGCAGCTCCCCCCTGTCAAATACGCAGTATTTT. This encodes CASSSPLSNTQYF. The rearrangement joins TRBV11-2 to TRBJ2-3; D remains unclear. The germline V gene has CDR1 SGHAT and CDR2 FQNNGV. V was pared by 4 bases and J by 7 bases, with 12 bases between. This CDR3 comprises 13 residues.

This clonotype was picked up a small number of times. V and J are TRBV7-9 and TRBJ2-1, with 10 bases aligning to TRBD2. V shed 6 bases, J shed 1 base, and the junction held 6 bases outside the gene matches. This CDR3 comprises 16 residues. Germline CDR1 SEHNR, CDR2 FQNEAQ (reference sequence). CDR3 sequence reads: CASRETSGKSYNEQFF. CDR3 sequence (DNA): TGTGCCAGCAGAGAAACTAGCGGGAAATCCTACAATGAGCAGTTCTTC.

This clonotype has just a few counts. This CDR3 reads CASSPTGGQNTEAFF. For the CDR3, the DNA is TGTGCCAGCAGCCCTACTGGCGGACAGAACACTGAAGCTTTCTTT. The genes are TRBV7-3 and TRBJ1-1; TRBD1 might be the D (5 bases). Looked up from germline, CDR1 is SGHTA and CDR2 is FQGTGA. The length of the CDR3 is 15 residues. The V and J ends lost 5 bases and 1 base respectively, with 14 bases between them.

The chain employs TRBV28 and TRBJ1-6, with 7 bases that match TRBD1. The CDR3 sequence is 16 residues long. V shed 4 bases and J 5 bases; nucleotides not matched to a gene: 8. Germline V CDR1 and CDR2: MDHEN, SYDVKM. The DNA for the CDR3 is TGTGCCAGCAGTTCCCTCCGGACAGGAGATAATTCACCCCTCCACTTT. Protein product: CASSSLRTGDNSPLHF.

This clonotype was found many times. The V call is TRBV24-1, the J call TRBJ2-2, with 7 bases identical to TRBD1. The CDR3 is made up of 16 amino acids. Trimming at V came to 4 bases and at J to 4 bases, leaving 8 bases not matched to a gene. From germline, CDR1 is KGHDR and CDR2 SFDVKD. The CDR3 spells CATSDTGTDPTGELFF. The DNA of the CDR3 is TGTGCCACCAGTGACACCGGGACAGATCCCACCGGGGAGCTGTTTTTT.

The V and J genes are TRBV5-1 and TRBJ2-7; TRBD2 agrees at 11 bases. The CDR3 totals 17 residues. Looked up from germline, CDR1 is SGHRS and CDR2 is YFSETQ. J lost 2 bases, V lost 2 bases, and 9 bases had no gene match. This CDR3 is CASSFLGGLAAPYEQYF. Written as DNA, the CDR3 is TGCGCCAGCAGCTTTTTAGGGGGACTAGCGGCTCCCTACGAGCAGTACTTC.

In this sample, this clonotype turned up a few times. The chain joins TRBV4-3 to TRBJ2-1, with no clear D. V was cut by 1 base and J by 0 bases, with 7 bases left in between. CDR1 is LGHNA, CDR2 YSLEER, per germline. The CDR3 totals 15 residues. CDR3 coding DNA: TGCGCCAGCAGCCAAGTCGGCGGCTCCTACAATGAGCAGTTCTTC. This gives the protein CASSQVGGSYNEQFF.

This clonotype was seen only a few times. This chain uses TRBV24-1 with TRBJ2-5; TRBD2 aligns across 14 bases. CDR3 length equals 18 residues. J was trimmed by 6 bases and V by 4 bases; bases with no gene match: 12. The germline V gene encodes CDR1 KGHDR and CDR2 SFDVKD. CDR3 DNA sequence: TGTGCCACCAGTGACTCCCCTCGACTAGCGGGGGGGCGGAAGACCCAGTACTTC. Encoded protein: CATSDSPRLAGGRKTQYF.

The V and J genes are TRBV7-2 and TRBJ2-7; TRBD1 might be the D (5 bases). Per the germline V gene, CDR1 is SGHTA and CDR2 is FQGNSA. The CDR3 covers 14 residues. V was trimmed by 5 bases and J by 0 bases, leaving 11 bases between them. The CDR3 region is CASSEMDISYEQYF. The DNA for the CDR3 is TGTGCCAGCAGCGAGATGGACATCTCCTACGAGCAGTACTTC.

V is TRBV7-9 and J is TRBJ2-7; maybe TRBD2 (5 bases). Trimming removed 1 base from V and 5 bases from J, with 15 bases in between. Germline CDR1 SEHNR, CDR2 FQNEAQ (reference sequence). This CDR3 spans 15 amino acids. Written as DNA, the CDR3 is TGTGCCAGCAGCTTAGGCAGTGGTGGGGAGCACGAGCAGTACTTC. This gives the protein CASSLGSGGEHEQYF.